This entry describes one T cell receptor (beta chain). What this receptor recognizes is not known. Compared with germline, one end of the junction differs, possibly owing to a read error. These data are taken from a study of human T cells and chemical hapten exposure (dated by TCRdb to the early 2020s). At the level of the whole study: For sensitization, 2% DPC in acetone was applied to a 2 cm by 2 cm area of upper inner arm skin. Throughout the study period of around 25 weeks, patients also received therapeutic DPC doses to the scalp every week. Patch testing was done on the upper back using Finn chambers containing 0.01% DPC, and results were scored after 6 days according to International Contact Dermatitis Research Group standards. The mostly female patient cohort included alopecia areata with under or over 50% scalp involvement, alopecia totalis and alopecia universalis. The libraries were sequenced as a pool, and the TCR yield per sample differed mostly because of small variations in library volumes within the pool. This study followed changes in the peripheral blood TCR repertoire in vivo during primary and secondary sensitization of alopecia patients to the hapten diphenylcyclopropenone (DPC). Patient blood was sampled pre-sensitization (week 0) and at 2, 6 and about 24 weeks after DPC sensitization. For TCR sequencing, blood came from twenty-nine alopecia patients at anywhere from one to four time points (pre-sensitization, 2, 6 and 24 weeks). Broad study findings and their caveats: After repeated subsampling, the strength of the expansion versus patch-test correlation and the threshold at which it became significant changed. Significantly more large CDR3 similarity clusters were formed by expanded TCRs than by pre-sensitization or healthy control sets, consistent with antigen-driven responses. Because all patients had alopecia, a presumed autoimmune disease, the immune response of the patients might differ from that of healthy individuals. No change with DPC sensitization was found in the number of TCRs above 1 in 1000 frequency, and no evidence of global repertoire structure alterations was found. Patch test score correlated positively with the number of PT1 expanded TCRs, reaching significance at thresholds 8, 16 and 32 but not at 4.

The CDR3 measures 14 amino acids from cysteine to phenylalanine. The entry retains the CDR3 DNA only, 42 bases that are in frame from base 1. Looking up the germline V gene yields CDR1 SGHNT and CDR2 YENEEA. Explained via the paper, the time point label denotes: patch test 1, 2 weeks after DPC sensitization. This specimen's treatment or condition label, per the study, means: therapeutic diphenylcyclopropenone sensitization with weekly scalp DPC. At each patch-test visit, blood was drawn before the patch test was applied. Patients were eligible if aged 18 to 70, diagnosed with alopecia and judged suitable for DPC therapy, and pregnant patients were excluded. Total RNA was extracted from unfractionated whole blood collected in Tempus Blood RNA tubes. Libraries were made using RACE. The instrument was a NextSeq 500. Library preparation attached unique molecular identifiers to individual cDNA molecules for quantitative, reproducible TCR counting. Both TCR alpha and TCR beta chains were sequenced from each blood RNA sample. For the original study's pipeline: Samples had a median of 95,638 TCRs, with a range from about 23,224 to 700,000. V, J and CDR3 annotation of the TCR reads was carried out using the Decombinator software suite. Every sample was subsampled to the same number of TCRs (28,000) for the PS versus PT1 abundance plots. Expanded TCRs were defined as absent before sensitization and observed at least eight times at the 2-week time point. Using fastp trimming at Q25 and MiXCR clonotype assembly, TCRdb reanalyzed the public sequencing data and kept in-frame beta chains. Each CDR3 protein appears once, grouped with its most common genes and DNA. TCRdb, not the original authors, processed these V and J calls. The sample has approximately 79,000 distinct CDR3 sequences on record, 9% to 12% of them singletons. The top ten clonotypes cover around 1.5% of the sample.

The sequences come from whole blood, collected in connection with sensitization to the hapten diphenylcyclopropenone (DPC). The origin of this receptor is a woman aged 45-65 years with alopecia areata. Some clones in this sample may be carry-over from other donors' samples. The rearrangement combines TRBV11-3 with TRBJ2-3; possibly the D gene is TRBD2, per 5 matching bases. The CDR3 region: CASSLDPSTDTQYF. The DNA sequence is TGTGCCAGCAGCTTAGACCCTAGCACGGATACGCAGTATTTT. Extended through the reference TRBV11-3 and TRBJ2-3 proteins, this CDR3 yields the full variable domain: EAGVVQSPRYKIIEKKQPVAFWCNPISGHNTLYWYLQNLGQGPELLIRYENEEAVDDSQLPKDRFSAERLKGVDSTLKIQPAELGDSAVYLCASSLDPSTDTQYFGPGTRLTVL.